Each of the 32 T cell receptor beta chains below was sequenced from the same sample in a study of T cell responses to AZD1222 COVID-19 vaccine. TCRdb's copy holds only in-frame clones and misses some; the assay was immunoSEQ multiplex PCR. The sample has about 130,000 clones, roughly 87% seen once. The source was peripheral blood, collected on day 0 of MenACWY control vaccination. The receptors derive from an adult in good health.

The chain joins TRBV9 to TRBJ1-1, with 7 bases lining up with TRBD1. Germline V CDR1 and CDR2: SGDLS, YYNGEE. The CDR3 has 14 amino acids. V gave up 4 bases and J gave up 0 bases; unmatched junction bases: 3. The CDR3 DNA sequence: TGTGCCAGCAGCCCGGGACAGATGAACACTGAAGCTTTCTTT. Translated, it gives CASSPGQMNTEAFF.

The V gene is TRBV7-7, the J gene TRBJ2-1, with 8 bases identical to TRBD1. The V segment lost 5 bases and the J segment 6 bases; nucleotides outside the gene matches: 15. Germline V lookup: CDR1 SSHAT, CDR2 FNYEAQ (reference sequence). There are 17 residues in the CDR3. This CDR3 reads CASSPRSGTGSGNEQFF. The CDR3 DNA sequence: TGTGCCAGCAGCCCGAGATCCGGGACAGGTTCTGGCAATGAGCAGTTCTTC.

CDR3 in amino acids: CASRDSGAKNIQYF. CDR3 nucleotides: TGTGCCAGCAGGGACAGTGGAGCCAAAAACATTCAGTACTTC. V is TRBV6-5 and J is TRBJ2-4; tentative D call: TRBD1 (6 bases). Trimming stripped 6 bases from V and 0 bases from J, with 9 bases between. The CDR3 consists of 14 residues. Looked up from germline, CDR1 is MNHEY and CDR2 is SVGAGI.

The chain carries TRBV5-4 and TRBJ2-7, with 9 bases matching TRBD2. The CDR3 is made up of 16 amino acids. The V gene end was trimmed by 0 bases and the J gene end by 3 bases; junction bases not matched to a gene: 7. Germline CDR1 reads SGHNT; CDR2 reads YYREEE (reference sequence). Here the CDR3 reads CASSLAGGTSLYEQYF. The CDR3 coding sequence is TGTGCCAGCAGCTTGGCCGGGGGGACTAGCCTCTACGAGCAGTACTTC.

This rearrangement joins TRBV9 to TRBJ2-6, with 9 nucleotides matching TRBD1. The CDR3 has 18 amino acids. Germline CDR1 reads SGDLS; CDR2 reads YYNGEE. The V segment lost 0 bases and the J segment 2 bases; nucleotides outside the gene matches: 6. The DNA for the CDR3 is TGTGCCAGCAGCGTAGATCTACAGGGGGCGCCTGGGGCCAACGTCCTGACTTTC. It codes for CASSVDLQGAPGANVLTF.

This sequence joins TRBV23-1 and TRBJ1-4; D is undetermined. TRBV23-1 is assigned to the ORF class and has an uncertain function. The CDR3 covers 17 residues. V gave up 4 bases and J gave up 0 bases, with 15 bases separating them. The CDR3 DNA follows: TGCGCCAGCAGTCGGGCCTTTCCCCCCTCAACTAATGAAAAACTGTTTTTT. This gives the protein CASSRAFPPSTNEKLFF.

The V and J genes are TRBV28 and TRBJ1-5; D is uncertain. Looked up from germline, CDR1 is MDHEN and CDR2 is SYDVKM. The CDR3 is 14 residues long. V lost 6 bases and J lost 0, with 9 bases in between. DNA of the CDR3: TGTGCCAGCAGCGACGGATATAGCAATCAGCCCCAGCATTTT. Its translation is CASSDGYSNQPQHF.

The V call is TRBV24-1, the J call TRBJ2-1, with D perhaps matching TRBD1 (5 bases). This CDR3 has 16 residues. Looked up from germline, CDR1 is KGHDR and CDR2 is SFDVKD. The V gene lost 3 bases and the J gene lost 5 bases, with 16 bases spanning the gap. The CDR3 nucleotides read TGTGCCACCAGTGATATGGGTCGCCAGGGCGACAATGAGCAGTTCTTC. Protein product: CATSDMGRQGDNEQFF.

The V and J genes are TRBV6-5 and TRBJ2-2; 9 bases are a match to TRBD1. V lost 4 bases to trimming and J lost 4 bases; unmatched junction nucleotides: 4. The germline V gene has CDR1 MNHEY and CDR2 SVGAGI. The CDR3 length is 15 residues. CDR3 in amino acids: CASSWTGVFTGELFF. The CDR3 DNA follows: TGTGCCAGCAGTTGGACAGGGGTATTCACCGGGGAGCTGTTTTTT.

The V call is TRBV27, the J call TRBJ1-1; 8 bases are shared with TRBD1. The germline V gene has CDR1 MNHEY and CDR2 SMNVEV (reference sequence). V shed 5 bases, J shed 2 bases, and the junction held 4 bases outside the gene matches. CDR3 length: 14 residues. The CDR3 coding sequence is TGTGCCAGCAGTCCACAGGGGGGCAACACTGAAGCTTTCTTT. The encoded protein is CASSPQGGNTEAFF.

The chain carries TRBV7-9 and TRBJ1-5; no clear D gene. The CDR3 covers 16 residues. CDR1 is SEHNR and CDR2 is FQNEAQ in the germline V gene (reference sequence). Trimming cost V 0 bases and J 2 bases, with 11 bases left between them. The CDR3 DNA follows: TGTGCCAGCAGCTTAGCGGGGAGCCTCGGCAATCAGCCCCAGCATTTT. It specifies CASSLAGSLGNQPQHF.

The CDR3 DNA reads TGTGCCAGCAGTCCAAACAGGGTTTCAGAGACCCAGTACTTC. Its protein product is CASSPNRVSETQYF. This chain uses TRBV27 with TRBJ2-5, with TRBD1 as a possible D gene (6 bases). The CDR3 is 14 residues long. Trimming took off 5 bases at V and 4 bases at J, with 14 bases between the two ends. Germline lookup yields CDR1 MNHEY and CDR2 SMNVEV (reference sequence).

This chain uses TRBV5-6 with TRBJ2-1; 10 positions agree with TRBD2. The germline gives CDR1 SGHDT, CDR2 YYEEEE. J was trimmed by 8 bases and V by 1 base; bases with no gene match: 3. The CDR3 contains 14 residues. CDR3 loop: CASSLPSGGDEQFF. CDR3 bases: TGTGCCAGCAGCTTGCCTAGCGGGGGCGATGAGCAGTTCTTC.

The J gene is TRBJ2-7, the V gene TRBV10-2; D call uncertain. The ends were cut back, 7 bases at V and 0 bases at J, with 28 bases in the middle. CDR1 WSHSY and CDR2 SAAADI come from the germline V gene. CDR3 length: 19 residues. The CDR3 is CASKCLGWRGSKSSYEQYV. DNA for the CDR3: TGCGCCAGCAAGTGCCTAGGATGGAGAGGCAGCAAAAGCTCCTACGAGCAGTACGTC.

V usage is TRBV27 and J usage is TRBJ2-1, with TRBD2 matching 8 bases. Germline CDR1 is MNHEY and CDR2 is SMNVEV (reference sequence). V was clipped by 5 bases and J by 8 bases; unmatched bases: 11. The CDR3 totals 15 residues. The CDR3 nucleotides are TGTGCCAGCAGTCCCTTTAGCGGGATCAGCGATGAGCAGTTCTTC. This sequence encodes CASSPFSGISDEQFF.

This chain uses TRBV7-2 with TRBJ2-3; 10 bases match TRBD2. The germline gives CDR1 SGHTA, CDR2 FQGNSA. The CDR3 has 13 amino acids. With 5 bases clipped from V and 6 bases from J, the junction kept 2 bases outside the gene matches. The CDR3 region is CASSMGLADTQYF. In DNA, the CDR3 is TGTGCCAGCAGCATGGGACTAGCGGATACGCAGTATTTT.

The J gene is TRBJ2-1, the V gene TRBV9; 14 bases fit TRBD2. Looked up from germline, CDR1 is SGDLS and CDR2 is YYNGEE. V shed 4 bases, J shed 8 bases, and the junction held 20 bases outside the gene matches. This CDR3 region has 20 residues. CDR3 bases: TGTGCCAGCAGCTCGTATGGGATCGGACTAGCGGGAGGCCGGGGAGATGAGCAGTTCTTC. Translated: CASSSYGIGLAGGRGDEQFF.

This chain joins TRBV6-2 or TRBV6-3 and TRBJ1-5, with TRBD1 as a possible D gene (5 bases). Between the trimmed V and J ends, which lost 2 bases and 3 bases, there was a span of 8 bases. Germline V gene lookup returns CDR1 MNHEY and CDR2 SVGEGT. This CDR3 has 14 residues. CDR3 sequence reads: CASSYDRFNQPQHF. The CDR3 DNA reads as TGTGCCAGCAGTTACGACAGATTCAATCAGCCCCAGCATTTT.

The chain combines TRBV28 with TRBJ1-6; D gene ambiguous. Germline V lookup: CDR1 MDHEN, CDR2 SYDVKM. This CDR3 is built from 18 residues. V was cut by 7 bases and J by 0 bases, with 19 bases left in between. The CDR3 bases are TGTGCCAGCAACCCCGGGCGGACCGCGAGCTCCTATAATTCACCCCTCCACTTT. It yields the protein CASNPGRTASSYNSPLHF.

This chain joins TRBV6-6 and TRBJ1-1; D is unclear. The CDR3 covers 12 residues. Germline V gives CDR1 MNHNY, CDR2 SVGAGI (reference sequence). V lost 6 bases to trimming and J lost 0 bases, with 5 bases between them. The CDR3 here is CASRGMNTEAFF. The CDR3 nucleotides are TGTGCCAGCAGGGGCATGAACACTGAAGCTTTCTTT.

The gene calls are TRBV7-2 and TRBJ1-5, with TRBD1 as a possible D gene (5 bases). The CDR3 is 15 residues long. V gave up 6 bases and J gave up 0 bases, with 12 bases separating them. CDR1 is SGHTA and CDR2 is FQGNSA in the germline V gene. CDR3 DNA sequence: TGTGCCAGCAGTTGGGACTCCTATAGCAATCAGCCCCAGCATTTT. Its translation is CASSWDSYSNQPQHF.

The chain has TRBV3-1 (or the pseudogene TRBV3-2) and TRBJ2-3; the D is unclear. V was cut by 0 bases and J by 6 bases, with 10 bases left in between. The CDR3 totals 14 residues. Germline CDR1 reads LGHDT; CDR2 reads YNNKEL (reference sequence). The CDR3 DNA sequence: TGTGCCAGCAGCCAAGACCCCCTTGCTGATACGCAGTATTTT. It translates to CASSQDPLADTQYF.

CDR3 coding DNA: TGTGCCAGCTCACCCAGACGGAGCTCCTACGAGCAGTACGTC. It translates to CASSPRRSSYEQYV. The rearrangement uses TRBV18 and TRBJ2-7; no clear D. V was shortened by 3 bases and J by 0 bases, with 9 bases between the two germline ends. Germline-derived CDR1 and CDR2 are KGHSH and LQKENI. The CDR3 length is 14 residues.

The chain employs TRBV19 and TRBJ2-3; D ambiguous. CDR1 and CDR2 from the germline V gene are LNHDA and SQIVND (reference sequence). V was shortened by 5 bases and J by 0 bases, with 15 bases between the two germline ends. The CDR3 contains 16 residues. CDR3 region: CASSSPRSISTDTQYF. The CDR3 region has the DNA TGTGCCAGTAGTTCACCGAGAAGTATTAGCACAGATACGCAGTATTTT.

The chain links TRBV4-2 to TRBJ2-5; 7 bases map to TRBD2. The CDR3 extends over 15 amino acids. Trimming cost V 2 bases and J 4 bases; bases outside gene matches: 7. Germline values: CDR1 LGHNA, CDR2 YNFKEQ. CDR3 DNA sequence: TGTGCCAGCAGCCAAACTAGCGTGTCATCAGAGACCCAGTACTTC. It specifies CASSQTSVSSETQYF.

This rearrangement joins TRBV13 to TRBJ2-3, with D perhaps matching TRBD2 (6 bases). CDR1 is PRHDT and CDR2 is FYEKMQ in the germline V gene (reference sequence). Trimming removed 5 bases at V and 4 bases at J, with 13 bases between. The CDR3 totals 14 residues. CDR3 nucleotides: TGTGCCAGCAGCCTAGCGCGCGGGGCAGATACGCAGTATTTT. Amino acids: CASSLARGADTQYF.

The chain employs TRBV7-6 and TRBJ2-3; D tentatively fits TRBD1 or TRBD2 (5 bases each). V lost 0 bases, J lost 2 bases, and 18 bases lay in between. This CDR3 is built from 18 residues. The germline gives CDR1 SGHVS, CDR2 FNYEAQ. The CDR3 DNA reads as TGTGCCAGCAGCTTAGCGCCGGGGCAGGGTGTGATCACAGATACGCAGTATTTT. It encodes CASSLAPGQGVITDTQYF.

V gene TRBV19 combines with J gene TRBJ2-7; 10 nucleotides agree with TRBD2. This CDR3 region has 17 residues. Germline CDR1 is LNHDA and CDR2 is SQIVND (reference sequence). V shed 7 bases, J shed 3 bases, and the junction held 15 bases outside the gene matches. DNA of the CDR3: TGTGCCAGTACCCCCGGGGCTAGCGGGAGAGGGGGCTACGAGCAGTACTTC. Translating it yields CASTPGASGRGGYEQYF. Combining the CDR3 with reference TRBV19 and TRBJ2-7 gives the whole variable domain DGGITQSPKYLFRKEGQNVTLSCEQNLNHDAMYWYRQDPGQGLRLIYYSQIVNDFQKGDIAEGYSVSREKKESFPLTVTSAQKNPTAFYLCASTPGASGRGGYEQYFGPGTRLTVT.

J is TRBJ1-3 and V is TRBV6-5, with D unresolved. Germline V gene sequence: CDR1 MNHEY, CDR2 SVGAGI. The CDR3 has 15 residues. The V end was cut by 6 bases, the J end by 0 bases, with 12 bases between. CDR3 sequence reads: CASSRGINSGNTIYF. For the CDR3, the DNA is TGTGCCAGCAGCCGTGGGATTAACTCTGGAAACACCATATATTTT.

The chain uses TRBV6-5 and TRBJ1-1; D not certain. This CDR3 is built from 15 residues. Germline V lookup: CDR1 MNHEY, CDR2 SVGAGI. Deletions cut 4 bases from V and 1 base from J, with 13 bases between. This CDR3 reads CASSSSPPGNTEAFF. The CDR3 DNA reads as TGTGCCAGCAGTTCCAGTCCTCCAGGGAACACTGAAGCTTTCTTT.

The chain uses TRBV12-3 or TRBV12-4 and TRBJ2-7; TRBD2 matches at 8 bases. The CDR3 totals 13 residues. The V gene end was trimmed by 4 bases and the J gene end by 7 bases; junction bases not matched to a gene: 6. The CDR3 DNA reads TGTGCCAGCAGTTATTTGCGGGAGGCAGAGCAGTACTTC. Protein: CASSYLREAEQYF.

CDR3 protein: CATSRDGKSSDTQYF. For the CDR3, the DNA is TGTGCCACCAGCAGAGATGGGAAGTCTTCAGATACGCAGTATTTT. The chain couples TRBV15 to TRBJ2-3; no clear D gene. Trimming pared 0 bases from V and 4 bases from J, leaving 11 bases between. The CDR3 runs 15 residues. Germline lookup yields CDR1 LNHNV and CDR2 YYDKDF (reference sequence).